What follows are 10 T cell receptor beta chains derived from one specimen sequenced in a study of circulating and synovial CD4+ cells in juvenile arthritis. TCRdb's table, derived via immunoSEQ multiplex PCR, lists solely in-frame clones and lacks some. The table includes about 33,000 clones, 90% to 95% detected once. Sequencing was performed on CD4+ T cells from blood. These receptors came from a human donor with juvenile idiopathic arthritis.

This sequence joins TRBV5-1 and TRBJ2-3; D might be TRBD2 (7 bases). Per the germline V gene, CDR1 is SGHRS and CDR2 is YFSETQ. The CDR3 loop spans 17 amino acids. Trimming left V 2 bases short and J 1 base short, with 17 bases between. Written as DNA, the CDR3 is TGCGCCAGCAGCTTCCGACTAGCAGGGGCAGGCACAGATACGCAGTATTTT. It specifies CASSFRLAGAGTDTQYF.

This chain joins TRBV5-6 and TRBJ2-2, with D uncertain. The CDR3 spans 13 residues. V lost 0 bases and J lost 8, with 8 bases in between. The germline gives CDR1 SGHDT, CDR2 YYEEEE. CDR3 coding DNA: TGTGCCAGCAGCTTGGTCGGTCCTGGGGAGCTGTTTTTT. Translated, it gives CASSLVGPGELFF.

This clone was detected once. This sequence joins TRBV7-2 and TRBJ2-3; no firm D call. This CDR3 has 14 amino acids. Between the trimmed V and J ends, which lost 5 bases and 4 bases, there was a span of 13 bases. Germline CDR1 reads SGHTA; CDR2 reads FQGNSA. This chain's CDR3 is CASSARSGPDTQYF. Written as DNA, the CDR3 is TGTGCCAGCAGCGCCAGGTCCGGTCCAGATACGCAGTATTTT.

On this clone itself: Other DNA sequences from this sample encode an identical CDR3 as well. The CDR3 is CASSIRTGRSPDNSPLHF. The CDR3 nucleotides are TGTGCCAGCAGTATACGGACAGGCCGCTCCCCCGATAATTCACCCCTCCACTTT. The V gene is TRBV27, the J gene TRBJ1-6; 7 bases fit TRBD1. V shed 5 bases, J shed 5 bases, and the junction held 15 bases outside the gene matches. This CDR3 contains 18 residues. Germline CDR1 and CDR2: MNHEY and SMNVEV (reference sequence).

The chain has TRBV5-6 and TRBJ1-2; maybe TRBD1 (5 bases). This CDR3 spans 17 amino acids. V lost 4 bases and J 5 bases, leaving 24 bases between the germline ends. Germline V gives CDR1 SGHDT, CDR2 YYEEEE. The CDR3 loop is CASSPGRGGGTRYGYTF. CDR3 sequence (DNA): TGTGCCAGCAGCCCTGGTCGCGGGGGAGGAACCCGGTATGGCTACACCTTC.

J is TRBJ2-7 and V is TRBV5-4; the match to TRBD1 covers 7 bases. V dropped 4 bases and J dropped 0; count of bases not matched to a gene: 7. Germline loops: CDR1 SGHNT, CDR2 YYREEE (reference sequence). The CDR3 runs to 15 residues. DNA of the CDR3: TGTGCCAGCAGCCTAAGGGGGCCCATCTCCTACGAGCAGTACTTC. This sequence encodes CASSLRGPISYEQYF.

The chain links TRBV6-6 to TRBJ2-1; 7 nucleotides align to TRBD2. Germline loops: CDR1 MNHNY, CDR2 SVGAGI (reference sequence). The CDR3 has 15 amino acids. The junction had 5 bases not matched to a gene; V was cut back by 0 bases and J by 6 bases. The CDR3 nucleotides are TGTGCCAGCAGTTACTCCCTAGCGGCCATCAATGAGCAGTTCTTC. Amino acids: CASSYSLAAINEQFF.

This chain uses TRBV4-1 with TRBJ1-6, with 10 bases aligning to TRBD1. Germline V CDR1 and CDR2: MGHRA, YSYEKL. The CDR3 runs to 17 residues. Trimming took 3 bases from V and 8 from J; bases not matched to a gene: 10. The DNA of the CDR3 is TGCGCCAGCAGCCAGGACCGGGACAGGGGAGGCCATTCACCCCTCCACTTT. Translation gives CASSQDRDRGGHSPLHF.

The count of this clone is one. V gene TRBV5-5 combines with J gene TRBJ2-6, with unresolved D. V was trimmed by 0 bases and J by 4 bases, leaving 8 bases between them. The germline V gene has CDR1 SGHKS and CDR2 YYEKEE (reference sequence). The CDR3 totals 15 residues. CDR3 bases: TGTGCCAGCAGCTTGGTAAGCGCCGGGGCCAACGTCCTGACTTTC. Its protein product is CASSLVSAGANVLTF.

J is TRBJ1-5 and V is TRBV6-1; D gene unclear. Germline CDR1 reads MNHNS; CDR2 reads SASEGT. Trimming removed 5 bases at V and 4 bases at J, with 3 bases between. This CDR3 has 11 residues. Here the CDR3 DNA reads TGTGCCAGCAGTACTAATCAGCCCCAGCATTTT. Residues: CASSTNQPQHF.